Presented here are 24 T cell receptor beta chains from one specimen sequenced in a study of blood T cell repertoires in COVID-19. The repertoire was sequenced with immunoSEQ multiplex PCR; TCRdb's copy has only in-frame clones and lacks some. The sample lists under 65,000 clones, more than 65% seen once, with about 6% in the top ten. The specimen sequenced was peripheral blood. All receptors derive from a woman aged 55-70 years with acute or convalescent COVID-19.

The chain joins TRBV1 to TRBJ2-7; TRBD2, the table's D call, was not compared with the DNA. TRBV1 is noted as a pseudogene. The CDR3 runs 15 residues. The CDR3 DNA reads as TGCACCAGCAGCCAAGGTAGCTATCGGGACTACGAGCAGTACTTC. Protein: CTSSQGSYRDYEQYF.

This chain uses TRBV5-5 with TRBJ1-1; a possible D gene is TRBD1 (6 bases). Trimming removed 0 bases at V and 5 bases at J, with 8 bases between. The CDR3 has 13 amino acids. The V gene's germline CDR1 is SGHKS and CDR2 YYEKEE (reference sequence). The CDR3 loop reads CASSLVQGTEAFF. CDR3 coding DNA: TGTGCCAGCAGCTTGGTCCAGGGGACTGAAGCTTTCTTT.

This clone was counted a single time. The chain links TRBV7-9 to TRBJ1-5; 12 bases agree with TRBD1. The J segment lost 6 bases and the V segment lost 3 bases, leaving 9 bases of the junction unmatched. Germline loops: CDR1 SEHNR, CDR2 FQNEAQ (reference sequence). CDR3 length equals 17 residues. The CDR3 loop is CASSLFTGQGASQPQHF. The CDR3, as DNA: TGTGCCAGCAGCTTGTTCACGGGACAGGGGGCGAGTCAGCCCCAGCATTTT. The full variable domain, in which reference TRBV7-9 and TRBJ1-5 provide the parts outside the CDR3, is DTGVSQNPRHKITKRGQNVTFRCDPISEHNRLYWYRQTLGQGPEFLTYFQNEAQLEKSRLLSDRFSAERPKGSFSTLEIQRTEQGDSAMYLCASSLFTGQGASQPQHFGDGTRLSIL.

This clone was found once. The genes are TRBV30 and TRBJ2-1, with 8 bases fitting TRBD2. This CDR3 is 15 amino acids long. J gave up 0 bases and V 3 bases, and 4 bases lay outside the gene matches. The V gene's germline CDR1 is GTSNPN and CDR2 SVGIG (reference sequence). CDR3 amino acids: CAWSSGGYSYNEQFF. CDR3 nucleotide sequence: TGTGCCTGGAGCAGCGGGGGCTACTCCTACAATGAGCAGTTCTTC.

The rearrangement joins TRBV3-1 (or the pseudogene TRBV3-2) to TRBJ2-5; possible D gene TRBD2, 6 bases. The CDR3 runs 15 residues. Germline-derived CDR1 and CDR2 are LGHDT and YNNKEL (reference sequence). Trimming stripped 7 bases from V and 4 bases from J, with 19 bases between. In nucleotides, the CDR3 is TGTGCCAGCATTTCTACCCGGGGGATGGGAGAGACCCAGTACTTC. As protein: CASISTRGMGETQYF.

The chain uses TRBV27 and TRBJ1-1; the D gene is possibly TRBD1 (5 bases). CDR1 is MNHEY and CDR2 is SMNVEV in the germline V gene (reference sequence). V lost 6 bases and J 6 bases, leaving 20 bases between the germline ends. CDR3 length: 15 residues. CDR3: CASSPTGFKSAEAFF. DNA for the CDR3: TGTGCCAGCAGCCCTACAGGTTTCAAGAGCGCTGAAGCTTTCTTT.

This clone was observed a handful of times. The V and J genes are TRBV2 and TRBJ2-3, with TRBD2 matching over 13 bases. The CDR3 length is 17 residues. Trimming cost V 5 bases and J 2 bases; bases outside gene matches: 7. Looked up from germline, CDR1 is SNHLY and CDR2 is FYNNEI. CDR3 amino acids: CASSRTSGGAITDTQYF. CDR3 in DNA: TGTGCCAGCAGTAGGACTAGCGGGGGAGCCATCACAGATACGCAGTATTTT.

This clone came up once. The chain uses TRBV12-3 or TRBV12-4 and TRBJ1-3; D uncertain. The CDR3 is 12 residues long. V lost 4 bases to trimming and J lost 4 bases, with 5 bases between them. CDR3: CASSSEGNTIYF. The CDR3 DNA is TGTGCCAGCAGTTCAGAAGGAAACACCATATATTTT.

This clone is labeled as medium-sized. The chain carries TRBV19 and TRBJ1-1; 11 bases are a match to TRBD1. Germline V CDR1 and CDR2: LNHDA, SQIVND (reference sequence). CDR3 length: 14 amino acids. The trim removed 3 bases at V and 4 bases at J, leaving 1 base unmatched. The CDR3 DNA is TGTGCCAGTAGTATTGGGACAGGGGGCACTGAAGCTTTCTTT. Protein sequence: CASSIGTGGTEAFF.

CDR3 residues: CASSFYRVGTGELFF. CDR3 coding DNA: TGTGCCAGCAGCTTCTACAGGGTTGGCACCGGGGAGCTGTTTTTT. The J gene is TRBJ2-2, the V gene TRBV5-8; perhaps TRBD1 as D (6 bases). This CDR3 is built from 15 residues. The germline V and J ends were trimmed by 2 bases and 4 bases, with 12 bases remaining between them. In germline, CDR1 is SGHTS, CDR2 YDEGEE.

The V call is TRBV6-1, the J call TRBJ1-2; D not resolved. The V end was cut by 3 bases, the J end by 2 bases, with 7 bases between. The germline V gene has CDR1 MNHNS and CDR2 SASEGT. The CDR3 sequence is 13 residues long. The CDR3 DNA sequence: TGTGCCAGCAGTGAGCCGGAGAACTATGGCTACACCTTC. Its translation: CASSEPENYGYTF.

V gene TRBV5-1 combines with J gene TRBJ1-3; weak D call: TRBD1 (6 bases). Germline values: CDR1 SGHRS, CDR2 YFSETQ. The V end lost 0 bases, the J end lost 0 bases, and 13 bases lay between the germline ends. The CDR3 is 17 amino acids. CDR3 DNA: TGCGCCAGCAGCTTGGTAGGGACATTGAGCTCTGGAAACACCATATATTTT. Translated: CASSLVGTLSSGNTIYF.

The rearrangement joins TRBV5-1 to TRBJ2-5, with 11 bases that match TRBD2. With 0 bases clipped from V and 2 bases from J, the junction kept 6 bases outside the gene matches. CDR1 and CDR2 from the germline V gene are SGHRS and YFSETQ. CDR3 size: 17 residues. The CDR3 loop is CASSLALTSGDQETQYF. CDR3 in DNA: TGCGCCAGCAGCTTGGCCTTGACTAGCGGGGATCAAGAGACCCAGTACTTC.

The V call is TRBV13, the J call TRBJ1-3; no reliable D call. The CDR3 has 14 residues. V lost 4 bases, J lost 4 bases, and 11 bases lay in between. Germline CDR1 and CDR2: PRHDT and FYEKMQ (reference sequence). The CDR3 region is CASSSRTGGNTIYF. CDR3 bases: TGTGCCAGCAGCTCCCGGACGGGAGGAAACACCATATATTTT.

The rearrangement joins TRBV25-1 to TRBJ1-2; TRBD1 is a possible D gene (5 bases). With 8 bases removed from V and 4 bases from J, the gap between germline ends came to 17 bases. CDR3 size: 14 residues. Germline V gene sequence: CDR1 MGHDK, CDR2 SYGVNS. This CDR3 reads CASSPAQGTYGYTF. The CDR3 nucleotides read TGTGCCAGCTCCCCTGCCCAGGGAACCTATGGCTACACCTTC.

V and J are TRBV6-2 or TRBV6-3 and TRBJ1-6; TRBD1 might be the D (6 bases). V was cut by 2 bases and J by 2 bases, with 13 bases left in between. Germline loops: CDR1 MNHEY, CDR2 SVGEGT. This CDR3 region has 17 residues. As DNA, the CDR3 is TGTGCCAGCAGTTACGGGGCCTGGGGGCCCTATAATTCACCCCTCCACTTT. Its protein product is CASSYGAWGPYNSPLHF.

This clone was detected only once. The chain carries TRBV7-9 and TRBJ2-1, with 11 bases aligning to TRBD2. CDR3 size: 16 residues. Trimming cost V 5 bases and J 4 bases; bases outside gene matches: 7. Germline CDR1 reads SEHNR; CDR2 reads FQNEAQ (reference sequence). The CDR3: CASSPPGLAEYNEQFF. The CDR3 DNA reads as TGTGCCAGCAGCCCACCGGGACTAGCGGAGTACAATGAGCAGTTCTTC.

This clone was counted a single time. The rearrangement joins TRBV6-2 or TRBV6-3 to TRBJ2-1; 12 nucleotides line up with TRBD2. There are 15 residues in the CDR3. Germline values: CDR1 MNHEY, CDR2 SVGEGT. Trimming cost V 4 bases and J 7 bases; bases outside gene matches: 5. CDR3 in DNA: TGTGCCAGCAGTTTGACTAGCGGGGGTTTTAATGAGCAGTTCTTC. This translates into CASSLTSGGFNEQFF.

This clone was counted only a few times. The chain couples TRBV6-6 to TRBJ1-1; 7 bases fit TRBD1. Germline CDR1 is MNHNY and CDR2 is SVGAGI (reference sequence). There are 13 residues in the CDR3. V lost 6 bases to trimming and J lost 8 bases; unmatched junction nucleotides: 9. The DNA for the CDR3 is TGTGCCAGCAGCCTAAAGACAGGGAGAGAAGCTTTCTTT. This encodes CASSLKTGREAFF.

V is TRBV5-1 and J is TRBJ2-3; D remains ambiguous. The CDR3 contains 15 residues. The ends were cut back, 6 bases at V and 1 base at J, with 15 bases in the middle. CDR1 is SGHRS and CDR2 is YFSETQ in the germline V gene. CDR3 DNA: TGCGCCAGCACATGGGCAGGAACCCGCACAGATACGCAGTATTTT. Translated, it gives CASTWAGTRTDTQYF.

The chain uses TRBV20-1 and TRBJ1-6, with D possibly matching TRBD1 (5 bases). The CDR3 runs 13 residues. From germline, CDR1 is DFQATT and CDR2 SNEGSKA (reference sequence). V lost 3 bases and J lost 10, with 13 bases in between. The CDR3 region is CSASLQADSPLHF. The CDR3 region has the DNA TGCAGTGCTAGTTTACAGGCGGACTCACCCCTCCACTTT.

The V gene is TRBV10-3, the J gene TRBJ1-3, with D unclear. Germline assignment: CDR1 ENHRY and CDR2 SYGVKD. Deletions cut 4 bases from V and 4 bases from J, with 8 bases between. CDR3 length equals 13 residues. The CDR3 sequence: CAISVQAGNTIYF. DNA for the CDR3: TGTGCCATCAGTGTTCAGGCCGGAAACACCATATATTTT.

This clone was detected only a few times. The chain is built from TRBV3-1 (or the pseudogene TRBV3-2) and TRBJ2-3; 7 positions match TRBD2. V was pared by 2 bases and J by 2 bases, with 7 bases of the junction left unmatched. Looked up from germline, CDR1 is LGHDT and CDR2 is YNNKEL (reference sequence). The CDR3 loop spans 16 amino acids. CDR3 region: CASSQLAGLNTDTQYF. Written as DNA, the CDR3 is TGTGCCAGCAGCCAATTAGCGGGCTTGAACACAGATACGCAGTATTTT.

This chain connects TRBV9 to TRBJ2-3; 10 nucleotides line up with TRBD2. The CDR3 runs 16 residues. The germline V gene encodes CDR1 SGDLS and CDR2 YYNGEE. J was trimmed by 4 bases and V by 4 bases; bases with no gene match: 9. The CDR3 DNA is TGTGCCAGCAGCTCCAGTAGCGGGGGGCGGGCAGATACGCAGTATTTT. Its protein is CASSSSSGGRADTQYF.